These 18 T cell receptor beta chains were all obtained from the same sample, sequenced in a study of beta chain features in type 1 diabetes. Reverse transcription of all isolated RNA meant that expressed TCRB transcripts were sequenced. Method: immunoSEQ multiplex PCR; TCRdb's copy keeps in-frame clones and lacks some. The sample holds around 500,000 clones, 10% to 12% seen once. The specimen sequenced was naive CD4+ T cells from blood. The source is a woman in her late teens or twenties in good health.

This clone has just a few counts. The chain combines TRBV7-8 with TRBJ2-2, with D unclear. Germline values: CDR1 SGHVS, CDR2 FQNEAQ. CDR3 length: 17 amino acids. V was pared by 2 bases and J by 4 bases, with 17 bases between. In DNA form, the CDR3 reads TGTGCCAGCAGCTTATTCGGAGCCTTGGATTCCACCGGGGAGCTGTTTTTT. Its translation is CASSLFGALDSTGELFF.

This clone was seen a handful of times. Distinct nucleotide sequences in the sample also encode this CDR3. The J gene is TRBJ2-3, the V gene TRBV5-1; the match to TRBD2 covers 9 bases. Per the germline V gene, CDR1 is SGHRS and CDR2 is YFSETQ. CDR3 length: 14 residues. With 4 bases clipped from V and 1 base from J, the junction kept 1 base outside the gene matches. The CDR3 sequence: CASSRTSGTDTQYF. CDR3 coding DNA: TGCGCCAGCAGCAGGACTAGCGGCACAGATACGCAGTATTTT.

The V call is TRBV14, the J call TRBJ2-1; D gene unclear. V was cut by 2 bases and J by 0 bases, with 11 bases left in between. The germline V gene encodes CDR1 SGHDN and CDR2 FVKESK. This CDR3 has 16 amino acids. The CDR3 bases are TGTGCCAGCAGCCAAACCCCGTATAGCTCCTACAATGAGCAGTTCTTC. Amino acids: CASSQTPYSSYNEQFF. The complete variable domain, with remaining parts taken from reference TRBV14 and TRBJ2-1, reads EAGVTQFPSHSVIEKGQTVTLRCDPISGHDNLYWYRRVMGKEIKFLLHFVKESKQDESGMPNNRFLAERTGGTYSTLKVQPAELEDSGVYFCASSQTPYSSYNEQFFGPGTRLTVL.

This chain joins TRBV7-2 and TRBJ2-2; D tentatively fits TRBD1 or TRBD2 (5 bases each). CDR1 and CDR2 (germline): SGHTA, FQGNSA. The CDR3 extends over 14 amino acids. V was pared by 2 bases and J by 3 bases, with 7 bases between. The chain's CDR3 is CASSLRGDTGELFF. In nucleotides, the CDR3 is TGTGCCAGCAGCTTAAGAGGGGACACCGGGGAGCTGTTTTTT.

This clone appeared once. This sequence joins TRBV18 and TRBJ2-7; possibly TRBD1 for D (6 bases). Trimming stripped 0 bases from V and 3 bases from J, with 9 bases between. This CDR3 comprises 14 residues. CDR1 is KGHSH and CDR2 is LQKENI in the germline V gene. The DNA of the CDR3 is TGTGCCAGCTCACCACCCGGGGACATCTACGAGCAGTACTTC. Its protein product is CASSPPGDIYEQYF.

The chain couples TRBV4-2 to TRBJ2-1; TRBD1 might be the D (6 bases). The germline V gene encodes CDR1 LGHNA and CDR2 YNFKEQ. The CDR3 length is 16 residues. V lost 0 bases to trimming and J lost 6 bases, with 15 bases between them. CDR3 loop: CASSQDSGTLINEQFF. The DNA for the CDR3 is TGTGCCAGCAGCCAAGATTCCGGGACACTGATCAATGAGCAGTTCTTC.

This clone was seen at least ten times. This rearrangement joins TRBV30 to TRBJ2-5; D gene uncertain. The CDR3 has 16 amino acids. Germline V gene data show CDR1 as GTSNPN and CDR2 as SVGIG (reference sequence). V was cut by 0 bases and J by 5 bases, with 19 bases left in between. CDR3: CAWSVALMRTNETQYF. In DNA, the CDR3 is TGTGCCTGGAGTGTAGCCCTGATGAGGACCAACGAGACCCAGTACTTC.

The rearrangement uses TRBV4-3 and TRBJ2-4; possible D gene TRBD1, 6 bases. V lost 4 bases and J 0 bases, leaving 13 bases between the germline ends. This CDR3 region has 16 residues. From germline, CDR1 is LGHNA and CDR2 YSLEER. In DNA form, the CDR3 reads TGCGCCAGCAGCCCATCGACAGGACAAGCCAAAAACATTCAGTACTTC. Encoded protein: CASSPSTGQAKNIQYF.

The CDR3 reads CASSLPGQGPGELFF. CDR3 sequence (DNA): TGCGCCAGCAGCTTGCCCGGACAGGGGCCCGGGGAGCTGTTTTTT. The V and J genes are TRBV5-1 and TRBJ2-2; 9 positions match TRBD1. V dropped 1 base and J dropped 6; count of bases not matched to a gene: 4. Germline loops: CDR1 SGHRS, CDR2 YFSETQ. There are 15 residues in the CDR3.

The CDR3 protein is CASGNPGTGVNEQFF. CDR3 sequence (DNA): TGTGCCAGCGGAAACCCCGGGACAGGGGTAAATGAGCAGTTCTTC. The chain joins TRBV28 to TRBJ2-1; 10 bases match TRBD1. The CDR3 contains 15 residues. Germline trimming cut 8 bases from V and 7 bases from J; bases unmatched to any gene: 11. The germline V gene has CDR1 MDHEN and CDR2 SYDVKM.

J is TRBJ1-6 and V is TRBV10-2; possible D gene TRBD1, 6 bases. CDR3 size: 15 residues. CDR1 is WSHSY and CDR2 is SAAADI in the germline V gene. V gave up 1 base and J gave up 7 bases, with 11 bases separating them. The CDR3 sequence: CASSEWTVSNSPLHF. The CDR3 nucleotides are TGCGCCAGCAGTGAGTGGACAGTGTCCAATTCACCCCTCCACTTT.

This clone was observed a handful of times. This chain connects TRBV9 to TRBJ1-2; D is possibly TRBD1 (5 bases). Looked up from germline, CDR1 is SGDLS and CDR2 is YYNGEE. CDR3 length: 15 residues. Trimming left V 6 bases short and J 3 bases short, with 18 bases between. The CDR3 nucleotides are TGTGCCAGCACCCCGTGGGGGTTGGGGGACTATGGCTACACCTTC. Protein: CASTPWGLGDYGYTF.

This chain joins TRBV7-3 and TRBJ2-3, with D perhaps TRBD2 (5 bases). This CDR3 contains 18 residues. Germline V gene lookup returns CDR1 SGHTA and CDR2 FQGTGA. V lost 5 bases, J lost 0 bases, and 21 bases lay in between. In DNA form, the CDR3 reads TGTGCCAGCAGCCAACGAGGGCGTGTTGGAGTAAGCACAGATACGCAGTATTTT. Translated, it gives CASSQRGRVGVSTDTQYF.

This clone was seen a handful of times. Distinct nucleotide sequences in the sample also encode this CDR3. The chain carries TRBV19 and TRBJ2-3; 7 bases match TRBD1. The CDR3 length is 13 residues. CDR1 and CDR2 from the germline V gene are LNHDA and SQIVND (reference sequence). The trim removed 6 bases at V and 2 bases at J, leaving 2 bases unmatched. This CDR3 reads CASRTGSTDTQYF. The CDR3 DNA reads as TGTGCCAGTAGGACAGGGTCCACAGATACGCAGTATTTT.

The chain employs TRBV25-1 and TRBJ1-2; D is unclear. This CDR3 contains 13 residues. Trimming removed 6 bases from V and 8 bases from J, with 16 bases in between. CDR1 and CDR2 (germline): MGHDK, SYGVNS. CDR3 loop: CASRRTEIGGYTF. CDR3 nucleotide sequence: TGTGCCAGCAGGAGGACCGAAATAGGGGGCTACACCTTC.

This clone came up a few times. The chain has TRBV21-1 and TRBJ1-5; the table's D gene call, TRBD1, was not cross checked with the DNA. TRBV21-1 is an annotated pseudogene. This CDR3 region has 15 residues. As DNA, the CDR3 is TGTGCCAGCAGCACGTCGGGACACCGACATCAGCCCCAGCATTTT. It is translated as CASSTSGHRHQPQHF.

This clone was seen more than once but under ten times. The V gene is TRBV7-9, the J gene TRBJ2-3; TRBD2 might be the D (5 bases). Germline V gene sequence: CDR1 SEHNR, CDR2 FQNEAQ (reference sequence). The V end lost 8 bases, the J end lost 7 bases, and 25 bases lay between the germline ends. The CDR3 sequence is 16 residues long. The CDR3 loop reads CASHHLGLGGVNTQYF. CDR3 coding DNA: TGTGCCAGCCACCACCTAGGACTGGGTGGTGTGAATACGCAGTATTTT.

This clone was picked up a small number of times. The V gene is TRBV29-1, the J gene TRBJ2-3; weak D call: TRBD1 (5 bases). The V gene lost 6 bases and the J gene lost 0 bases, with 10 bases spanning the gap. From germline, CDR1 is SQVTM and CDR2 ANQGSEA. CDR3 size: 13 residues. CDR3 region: CSVAQASTDTQYF. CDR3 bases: TGCAGCGTGGCACAGGCTAGCACAGATACGCAGTATTTT.